This T cell receptor (beta chain) was observed in a study of response to subunit inactivated influenza vaccine. This clonotype has only one observation. Its specificity is not known. This sequence may be a read error, since a much larger clone differs from it by one base. The study, taken as a whole, reports: A suggestion made by the authors is that each seasonal influenza vaccination recruits few new T cells.

A single record per CDR3 protein comes from TCRdb applying MiXCR to the RT-PCR reads. The sample holds under 500,000 distinct CDR3 sequences; approximately 11% are singletons and the top ten take less than 15%. Per germline, CDR1 SQVTM and CDR2 ANQGSEA. The CDR3 runs 12 residues. The clonotype originates from a man in his fifties or sixties who received an inactivated influenza vaccine. The material sequenced was PBMCs from blood, taken roughly 6 weeks after vaccination. The V gene is TRBV29-1, the J gene TRBJ2-1, with D perhaps matching TRBD2 (6 bases). The CDR3 region has the DNA TGCAGCGTCTTACTAGCCAACAATGAGCAGATCTTC. It is translated as CSVLLANNEQIF.